These T cell receptor beta chains were read from a single sample in a study of T cell repertoires in cytomegalovirus infection. TCRdb independently ran MiXCR on the reads; one entry per CDR3 protein. The sample records more than 350,000 distinct CDR3 sequences, around 32% being singletons. The sample was PBMCs. The receptors originated from a human donor in good health (CMV status not recorded). Some clones in this sample may be carry-over from other donors' samples. Both conserved end residues are part of each CDR3. D genes are given only for firm matches. Where a row states a size, it is once, few, many or the class of an expanded clone; other rows omit it.

D gene: -; clone size: few; V gene: TRBV6-1; CDR3 protein: CASTPSGLALHF
D gene: -; clone size: -; V gene: TRBV7-6; CDR3 protein: CASNLGGSEKFF
D gene: -; clone size: many; V gene: TRBV7-2; CDR3 protein: CASSLGSGTNTEAFF
D gene: TRBD1; clone size: -; V gene: TRBV6-1; CDR3 protein: CASSSPGQGSNEQFF
D gene: TRBD1; clone size: few; V gene: TRBV4-3; CDR3 protein: CASSQDDRGINYGYTF
D gene: -; clone size: -; V gene: TRBV4-2; CDR3 protein: CASSQDLDGNEQFF
D gene: TRBD1; clone size: many; V gene: TRBV7-2; CDR3 protein: CTSSETGGSYNEQFF
D gene: TRBD2; clone size: few; V gene: TRBV25-1; CDR3 protein: CASRTSGGSYEQYF
D gene: -; clone size: -; V gene: TRBV27; CDR3 protein: CASSIWGNNGNQPQHF
D gene: TRBD1; clone size: many; V gene: TRBV19; CDR3 protein: CASRIQGTDTEAFF
D gene: TRBD1; clone size: many; V gene: TRBV7-2; CDR3 protein: CASSSQQGRYEKLFF
D gene: -; clone size: many; V gene: TRBV7-9; CDR3 protein: CASSNRDNNEQFF
D gene: -; clone size: -; V gene: TRBV2; CDR3 protein: CASSARGLYEKYF
D gene: -; clone size: -; V gene: TRBV6-1; CDR3 protein: CASSEFYPGHSDAEKLFF
D gene: TRBD1; clone size: many; V gene: TRBV7-2; CDR3 protein: CASSPRDRGPTEAFF
D gene: TRBD1; clone size: few; V gene: TRBV7-9; CDR3 protein: CASSQDSGTGLKEQYF
D gene: -; clone size: -; V gene: TRBV4-1; CDR3 protein: CASIHETGAYNEQFF
D gene: -; clone size: many; V gene: TRBV5-1; CDR3 protein: CASTPTGDSYEQYF
D gene: TRBD2; clone size: few; V gene: TRBV4-3; CDR3 protein: CASSQDHWGSGANTGELFF
D gene: TRBD1; clone size: -; V gene: TRBV6-6; CDR3 protein: CASSYLTGQSNSPLHF
D gene: TRBD1; clone size: many; V gene: TRBV7-2; CDR3 protein: CASSPFSDRVGTEAFF
D gene: TRBD1; clone size: -; V gene: TRBV29-1; CDR3 protein: CSVIRDRRSYEQYF
D gene: TRBD1; clone size: many; V gene: TRBV7-2; CDR3 protein: CASNPGQGINEQYF
D gene: -; clone size: -; V gene: TRBV7-9; CDR3 protein: CASSTHSDGLEKLYF
D gene: TRBD2; clone size: -; V gene: TRBV7-3; CDR3 protein: CASSLTGTSGEETQYF
D gene: -; clone size: -; V gene: TRBV29-1; CDR3 protein: CSVERGPYGYTF
D gene: TRBD2; clone size: few; V gene: TRBV6-2/TRBV6-3; CDR3 protein: CASSYFLAGKGNEQFF
D gene: TRBD2; clone size: few; V gene: TRBV2; CDR3 protein: CASRATSGGLSTGELFF
D gene: -; clone size: many; V gene: TRBV7-8; CDR3 protein: CASSPPRREAPYNEQFF